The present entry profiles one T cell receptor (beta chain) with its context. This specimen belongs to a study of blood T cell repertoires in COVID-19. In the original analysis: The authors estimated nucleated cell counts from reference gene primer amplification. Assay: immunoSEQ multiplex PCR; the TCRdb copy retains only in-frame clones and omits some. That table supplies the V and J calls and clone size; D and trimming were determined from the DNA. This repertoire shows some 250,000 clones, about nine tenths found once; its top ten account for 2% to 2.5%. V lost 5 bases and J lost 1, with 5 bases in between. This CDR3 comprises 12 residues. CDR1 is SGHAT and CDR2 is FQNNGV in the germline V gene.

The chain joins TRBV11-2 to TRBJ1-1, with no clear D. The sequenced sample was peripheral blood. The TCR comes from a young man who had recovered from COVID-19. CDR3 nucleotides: TGTGCCAGCAGCCCTAGGAACACTGAAGCTTTCTTT. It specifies CASSPRNTEAFF. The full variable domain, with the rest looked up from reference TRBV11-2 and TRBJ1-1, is EAGVAQSPRYKIIEKRQSVAFWCNPISGHATLYWYQQILGQGPKLLIQFQNNGVVDDSQLPKDRFSAERLKGVDSTLKIQPAKLEDSAVYLCASSPRNTEAFFGQGTRLTVV.